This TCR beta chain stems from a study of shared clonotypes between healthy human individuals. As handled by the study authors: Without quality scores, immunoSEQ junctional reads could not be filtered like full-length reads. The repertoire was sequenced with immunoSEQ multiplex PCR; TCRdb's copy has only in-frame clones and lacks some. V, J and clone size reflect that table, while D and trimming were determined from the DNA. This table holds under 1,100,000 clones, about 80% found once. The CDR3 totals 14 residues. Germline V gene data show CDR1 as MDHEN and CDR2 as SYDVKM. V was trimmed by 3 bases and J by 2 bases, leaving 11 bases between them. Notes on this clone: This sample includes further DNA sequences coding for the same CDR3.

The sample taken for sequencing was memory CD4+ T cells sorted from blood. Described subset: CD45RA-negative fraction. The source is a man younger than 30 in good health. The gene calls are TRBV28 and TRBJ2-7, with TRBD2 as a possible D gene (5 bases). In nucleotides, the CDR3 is TGTGCCAGCAGTTTGGGCCTAGCAGCCTACGAGCAGTACTTC. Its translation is CASSLGLAAYEQYF.